Listed below are T cell receptor beta chains from one sample, sequenced in a study of T cell repertoires in cytomegalovirus infection. One entry per CDR3 protein results from TCRdb running MiXCR on the reads. The data contain about 160,000 distinct CDR3 sequences, approximately 21% of them singletons. These TCRs' antigens remain unknown. This specimen was CD8+ T cells from cultured PBMCs, taken from culture after CMV antigen stimulation. These receptors were taken from a human donor in good health (CMV status not recorded). Some clones in this sample may be carry-over from other donors' samples. Each CDR3 is given without its conserved first and last residue. The order of the fields is V gene, J gene, CDR3 protein.

v_gene: TRBV12-3/TRBV12-4
j_gene: TRBJ1-1
CDR3aa: ASSLVVTEAF

v_gene: TRBV7-2
j_gene: TRBJ2-1
CDR3aa: ASSRKLVGNEQF

v_gene: TRBV7-9
j_gene: TRBJ2-7
CDR3aa: ASSSPGQAHEQY

v_gene: TRBV6-5
j_gene: TRBJ2-5
CDR3aa: ASSSYGWETQY

v_gene: TRBV7-2
j_gene: TRBJ2-7
CDR3aa: ASSLKFLAGEQY

v_gene: TRBV25-1
j_gene: TRBJ1-1
CDR3aa: ASSESLGQGFSNTEAF

v_gene: TRBV6-5
j_gene: TRBJ1-6
CDR3aa: ASSFTGSNSYNSPLH

v_gene: TRBV5-6
j_gene: TRBJ1-2
CDR3aa: ASTFTGNYGYT

v_gene: TRBV6-1
j_gene: TRBJ1-5
CDR3aa: ASSRSWGQPQH

v_gene: TRBV7-2
j_gene: TRBJ1-2
CDR3aa: ASLAGTAVGIWDGYT

v_gene: TRBV4-2
j_gene: TRBJ1-6
CDR3aa: ASSQWGDFNSPLH

v_gene: TRBV7-2
j_gene: TRBJ1-2
CDR3aa: ASSLARDRGDYGYT

v_gene: TRBV11-1
j_gene: TRBJ2-3
CDR3aa: ASSLRGQGGGTDTQY

v_gene: TRBV7-9
j_gene: TRBJ1-5
CDR3aa: ASSSGHPGQPQH

v_gene: TRBV19
j_gene: TRBJ2-7
CDR3aa: ASSTLQGNEQY

v_gene: TRBV12-3/TRBV12-4
j_gene: TRBJ1-1
CDR3aa: ASDGQGGDDEAF

v_gene: TRBV12-3/TRBV12-4
j_gene: TRBJ2-1
CDR3aa: ASSLKGLRYNEQF

v_gene: TRBV6-2/TRBV6-3
j_gene: TRBJ2-7
CDR3aa: ASTRDRAYEQY

v_gene: TRBV2
j_gene: TRBJ2-5
CDR3aa: ASKVRETQY

v_gene: TRBV7-8
j_gene: TRBJ2-7
CDR3aa: ATDPTGTYEQY

v_gene: TRBV5-6
j_gene: TRBJ1-1
CDR3aa: ASSLWNTEAF

v_gene: TRBV7-6
j_gene: TRBJ2-7
CDR3aa: ASSLSPAGGEEQY

v_gene: TRBV7-9
j_gene: TRBJ2-7
CDR3aa: ASSLTRQPRSEQY

v_gene: TRBV7-8
j_gene: TRBJ1-1
CDR3aa: ASSLIGHTEAF

v_gene: TRBV25-1
j_gene: TRBJ1-6
CDR3aa: ASSDPYSPLH

v_gene: TRBV7-9
j_gene: TRBJ1-5
CDR3aa: ASSLLPGQGPNQPQH

v_gene: TRBV11-1
j_gene: TRBJ1-2
CDR3aa: ASSLWDSYGYT